The next 19 T cell receptor beta chains were all read from a single sample in a study of immune characterization of retroperitoneal liposarcoma. TCRdb analysed the PCR reads with MiXCR anew, one entry per CDR3 protein. The repertoire consists of around 2,600 distinct CDR3 sequences, with 20% to 25% occurring once and the leading ten covering approximately 9.7%. The sequenced material came from tumor tissue. All receptors come from a male donor with retroperitoneal liposarcoma.

The sample holds many counts of this clonotype. V usage is TRBV6-1 and J usage is TRBJ2-1, with D perhaps TRBD1 (5 bases). The V gene's germline CDR1 is MNHNS and CDR2 SASEGT. CDR3 length: 13 amino acids. Deletions cut 6 bases from V and 10 bases from J, with 16 bases between. The CDR3 region is CASSTLRGAEQFF. In DNA form, the CDR3 reads TGTGCCAGCAGCACGTTAAGGGGTGCGGAGCAGTTCTTC.

This clonotype is labeled as medium-sized. J is TRBJ2-1 and V is TRBV7-2; TRBD2 is a possible D gene (6 bases). Germline V gene lookup returns CDR1 SGHTA and CDR2 FQGNSA. CDR3 size: 16 residues. The V and J ends lost 1 base and 5 bases respectively, with 15 bases between them. CDR3 sequence reads: CASSLVGGGSHNEQFF. CDR3 DNA sequence: TGTGCCAGCAGCTTAGTCGGCGGAGGGTCTCACAATGAGCAGTTCTTC.

By sample fraction, this clonotype is medium-sized. The chain recombines TRBV27 with TRBJ2-1, with D possibly called TRBD1 or TRBD2 (5 bases each). Germline V gene sequence: CDR1 MNHEY, CDR2 SMNVEV (reference sequence). The CDR3 consists of 17 residues. Trimming cost V 5 bases and J 0 bases, with 17 bases left between them. The CDR3 nucleotides read TGTGCCAGCAGTCCCGGGGCGGGCCCCAGCTCCTACAATGAGCAGTTCTTC. This codes for CASSPGAGPSSYNEQFF.

This clonotype was seen a few times. The chain combines TRBV25-1 with TRBJ2-3, with 13 bases matching TRBD2. Germline trimming cut 7 bases from V and 3 bases from J; bases unmatched to any gene: 7. This CDR3 comprises 16 residues. CDR1 MGHDK and CDR2 SYGVNS come from the germline V gene. The CDR3 DNA is TGTGCCAGCAAGGGTCGACTAGCGGGAGGTACAGATACGCAGTATTTT. Protein product: CASKGRLAGGTDTQYF.

By sample fraction, this clonotype is medium-sized (0.01 to 0.1%). The V gene is TRBV6-1, the J gene TRBJ2-4, with unresolved D. V lost 10 bases, J lost 0 bases, and 16 bases lay in between. CDR1 MNHNS and CDR2 SASEGT come from the germline V gene. The CDR3 covers 15 residues. CDR3 DNA: TGTGCCACCACGGGTACGGCGACAGCCAAAAACATTCAGTACTTC. As protein: CATTGTATAKNIQYF.

The V gene is TRBV6-1, the J gene TRBJ2-3; weak D call: TRBD1 (7 bases). Per the germline V gene, CDR1 is MNHNS and CDR2 is SASEGT. V was trimmed by 2 bases and J by 2 bases, leaving 14 bases between them. The CDR3 spans 16 residues. CDR3 DNA: TGTGCCAGCAGTGAACCCAGGGGGGATCTCACAGATACGCAGTATTTT. Its translation: CASSEPRGDLTDTQYF.

By share, this clonotype counts as medium-sized (0.01 to 0.1%). This chain links TRBV6-1 with TRBJ2-1, with D possibly matching TRBD2 (7 bases). V lost 5 bases to trimming and J lost 0 bases, with 11 bases between them. CDR1 MNHNS and CDR2 SASEGT come from the germline V gene. This CDR3 region has 15 residues. CDR3 residues: CASSSAGASYNEQFF. CDR3 in DNA: TGTGCCAGCAGTTCTGCGGGGGCCTCCTACAATGAGCAGTTCTTC.

By frequency in the sample, this clonotype is medium-sized. The chain recombines TRBV7-3 with TRBJ2-1, with D possibly called TRBD1 or TRBD2 (5 bases each). V lost 1 base to trimming and J lost 7 bases, with 17 bases between them. The CDR3 runs 16 residues. Per the germline V gene, CDR1 is SGHTA and CDR2 is FQGTGA. Here the CDR3 DNA reads TGTGCCAGCAGCTTAATGGGGGTAGCAGGTTGGAATGAGCAGTTCTTC. This translates into CASSLMGVAGWNEQFF.

By share, this clonotype counts as medium-sized. This could be a read error, since a much larger clone is one nucleotide away. The chain carries TRBV6-1 and TRBJ2-1; D unresolved. The CDR3 loop spans 15 amino acids. CDR1 is MNHNS and CDR2 is SASEGT in the germline V gene. The V and J ends lost 3 bases and 10 bases respectively, with 19 bases between them. The CDR3 DNA reads TGTGCCAGCAGTGACGGACCGCCTGGCCTCTACGAGCAGTTCTTC. Translation gives CASSDGPPGLYEQFF.

This clonotype is labeled medium-sized. This chain joins TRBV7-2 and TRBJ2-1; the D is unclear. Germline V gene lookup returns CDR1 SGHTA and CDR2 FQGNSA. Trimming took 3 bases from V and 10 from J, leaving 10 bases between them. The CDR3 is 12 residues long. The DNA of the CDR3 is TGTGCCAGCAGCTTGGGGATCTACGAGCAGTTCTTC. It codes for CASSLGIYEQFF.

This clonotype counts as medium-sized (0.01 to 0.1%). CDR3 region: CASSELSSPGQGVTDTQYF. As DNA, the CDR3 is TGTGCCAGCAGTGAACTAAGTTCCCCGGGACAGGGGGTGACAGATACGCAGTATTTT. The V call is TRBV6-1, the J call TRBJ2-3; 11 bases align to TRBD1. J gave up 3 bases and V 2 bases, and 13 bases lay outside the gene matches. The CDR3 is 19 amino acids. Per the germline V gene, CDR1 is MNHNS and CDR2 is SASEGT.

By proportion, this clonotype is large. The rearrangement links TRBV27 to TRBJ2-1, with unresolved D. Germline lookup yields CDR1 MNHEY and CDR2 SMNVEV (reference sequence). The CDR3 runs to 16 residues. The germline V and J ends were trimmed by 2 bases and 0 bases, with 11 bases remaining between them. The CDR3 protein is CASSLEPASSYNEQFF. CDR3 DNA: TGTGCCAGCAGTTTAGAGCCAGCTAGCTCCTACAATGAGCAGTTCTTC.

Relative to its sample, this clonotype is medium-sized. The chain employs TRBV6-6 and TRBJ2-1, with D perhaps matching TRBD2 (5 bases). The last part of the DNA fits TRBJ2-7 better; the J call may be wrong. This CDR3 has 12 residues. Germline V gives CDR1 MNHNY, CDR2 SVGAGI (reference sequence). CDR3 amino acids: CASTGMGYEQYF. DNA of the CDR3: TGTGCCAGCACGGGGATGGGATACGAGCAGTACTTC.

The gene calls are TRBV28 and TRBJ2-1; 9 bases are a match to TRBD2. CDR3 length: 13 residues. With 5 bases clipped from V and 10 bases from J, the junction kept 6 bases outside the gene matches. Germline CDR1 and CDR2: MDHEN and SYDVKM. The CDR3 DNA is TGTGCCAGCAGTCTCGGAACTAGCGGGGAGCAGTTCTTC. Its translation is CASSLGTSGEQFF. Full variable domain (rest looked up from reference TRBV28 and TRBJ2-1): DVKVTQSSRYLVKRTGEKVFLECVQDMDHENMFWYRQDPGLGLRLIYFSYDVKMKEKGDIPEGYSVSREKKERFSLILESASTNQTSMYLCASSLGTSGEQFFGPGTRLTVL.

The V gene is TRBV7-2, the J gene TRBJ2-1, with 10 bases lining up with TRBD2. The J call is uncertain, as TRBJ2-5 better fits the DNA end. This CDR3 is built from 16 residues. Looked up from germline, CDR1 is SGHTA and CDR2 is FQGNSA. The CDR3 reads CASSLRTSGMGETQYF. The CDR3 DNA sequence: TGTGCCAGCAGCTTACGAACTAGCGGGATGGGTGAGACCCAGTACTTC.

This clonotype is judged medium-sized. CDR3 in DNA: TGTGCCAGCAGCCGGACTAGCGACCACAATGAGCAGTACTTC. Translating gives CASSRTSDHNEQYF. The V call is TRBV7-2, the J call TRBJ2-4; TRBD2 matches 9 bases. The CDR3 extends over 14 amino acids. With V trimmed by 5 bases and J by 13 bases, 12 bases remained unmatched. Germline CDR1 is SGHTA and CDR2 is FQGNSA.

This clonotype qualifies as medium-sized. V and J are TRBV7-6 and TRBJ2-1, with D uncertain. CDR3 length: 16 residues. Germline CDR1 is SGHVS and CDR2 is FNYEAQ. Deletions cut 4 bases from V and 4 bases from J, with 17 bases between. The CDR3 reads CASSSPTFDFYNEQFF. In DNA form, the CDR3 reads TGTGCCAGCAGCTCACCGACTTTCGACTTTTACAATGAGCAGTTCTTC.

This clonotype was seen many times. V is TRBV6-6 and J is TRBJ2-5, with TRBD1 identical over 7 bases. Germline values: CDR1 MNHNY, CDR2 SVGAGI (reference sequence). CDR3 length: 13 residues. Trimming took 6 bases from V and 4 from J; bases not matched to a gene: 5. The CDR3 is CASSPTGRETQYF. In DNA form, the CDR3 reads TGTGCCAGCAGCCCGACAGGGAGAGAGACCCAGTACTTC.

This clonotype was seen at least ten times. CDR3 in amino acids: CASSESRTISTDTQYF. In DNA, the CDR3 is TGCGCCAGCAGTGAGTCCCGGACAATTAGCACAGATACGCAGTATTTT. This chain uses TRBV10-1 with TRBJ2-3, with D possibly TRBD1 on 5 matching bases. Trimming stripped 0 bases from V and 0 bases from J, with 10 bases between. Per the germline V gene, CDR1 is WNHNN and CDR2 is SYGVQD (reference sequence). The CDR3 is 16 amino acids.